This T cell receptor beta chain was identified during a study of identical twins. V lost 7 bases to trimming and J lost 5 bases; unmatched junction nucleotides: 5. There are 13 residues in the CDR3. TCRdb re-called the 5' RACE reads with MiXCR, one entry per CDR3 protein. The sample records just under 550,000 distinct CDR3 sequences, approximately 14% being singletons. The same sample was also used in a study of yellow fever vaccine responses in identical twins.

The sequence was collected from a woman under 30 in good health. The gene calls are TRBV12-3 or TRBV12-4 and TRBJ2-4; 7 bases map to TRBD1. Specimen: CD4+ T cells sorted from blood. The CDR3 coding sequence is TGTGCCAGCACCCCGGGACAGCAAAACATTCAGTACTTC. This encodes CASTPGQQNIQYF.